Listed below are T cell receptor beta chains from one sample, sequenced in a study of CD8+CD57+ T cells in acquired aplastic anemia. TCRdb called the reads again in MiXCR, with one record for every CDR3 protein. The sample gives 250,000 to 300,000 distinct CDR3 sequences, around three fifths of which show up once; roughly 8% is in the top ten. The sequenced sample was sorted CD4+, CD8+, or CD8+CD57+ T cells (not recorded which) from PBMCs. The receptors derive from a human donor with severe aplastic anemia or a healthy control (not recorded which). Each CDR3 is given with its conserved first and last residue. The order of the fields is D gene, J gene, clone size, V gene, CDR3 length, CDR3 protein, CDR3 DNA. A D gene is named only where the DNA matches it firmly. Clone size is not always given. Where it is, it says once, few, many or a class for expanded clones.

D: -; J: TRBJ2-5; size: -; V: TRBV6-5; length: 13; CDR3: CASSYSKEETQYF; DNA: TGTGCCAGCAGTTACTCTAAAGAAGAGACCCAGTACTTC
D: -; J: TRBJ2-3; size: -; V: TRBV6-5; length: 15; CDR3: CAISSATESTDTQYF; DNA: TGTGCCATCAGTTCGGCGACCGAAAGCACAGATACGCAGTATTTT
D: -; J: TRBJ2-7; size: few; V: TRBV20-1; length: 13; CDR3: CSATRQVYYEQYF; DNA: TGCAGTGCTACAAGACAGGTCTACTACGAGCAGTACTTC
D: -; J: TRBJ2-3; size: -; V: TRBV9; length: 14; CDR3: CASSVEAAHGTQYF; DNA: TGTGCCAGCAGCGTAGAGGCAGCGCACGGTACGCAGTATTTT
D: -; J: TRBJ1-6; size: -; V: TRBV2; length: 12; CDR3: CASSKDGSPLHF; DNA: TGTGCCAGCAGTAAGGATGGATCACCCCTCCACTTT
D: TRBD1; J: TRBJ1-1; size: many; V: TRBV5-5; length: 13; CDR3: CASSWDRVVEAFF; DNA: TGTGCCAGCAGCTGGGACAGGGTGGTAGAAGCTTTCTTT
D: -; J: TRBJ2-1; size: -; V: TRBV7-9; length: 15; CDR3: CASSLTSSSYNEQFF; DNA: TGTGCCAGCAGCTTAACTAGCTCGAGTTACAATGAGCAGTTCTTC
D: TRBD2; J: TRBJ2-1; size: -; V: TRBV20-1; length: 15; CDR3: CSARDPSGGANEQFF; DNA: TGCAGTGCTAGAGATCCTAGCGGGGGGGCGAATGAGCAGTTCTTC
D: -; J: TRBJ2-3; size: -; V: TRBV25-1; length: 15; CDR3: CAINHYLAPTDTQYF; DNA: TGTGCCATCAATCATTACCTGGCCCCGACAGATACGCAGTATTTT
D: -; J: TRBJ1-1; size: many; V: TRBV4-3; length: 13; CDR3: CASSYSQNTEAFF; DNA: TGCGCCAGCAGCTATAGCCAGAACACTGAAGCTTTCTTT
D: -; J: TRBJ1-4; size: few; V: TRBV6-5; length: 19; CDR3: CASSYRGDYWEGTNEKLFF; DNA: TGTGCCAGCAGTTATAGAGGGGATTATTGGGAGGGGACTAATGAAAAACTGTTTTTT
D: TRBD1; J: TRBJ2-7; size: -; V: TRBV29-1; length: 12; CDR3: CSVSAGGYEQYF; DNA: TGCAGCGTTTCCGCAGGGGGATACGAGCAGTACTTC
D: -; J: TRBJ1-1; size: -; V: TRBV2; length: 16; CDR3: CASTPGPPPPDTEAFF; DNA: TGTGCCAGCACCCCGGGACCGCCTCCGCCGGACACTGAAGCTTTCTTT
D: TRBD1; J: TRBJ1-2; size: -; V: TRBV5-1; length: 14; CDR3: CASRERQGGYGYTF; DNA: TGCGCCAGCAGGGAGCGACAGGGCGGCTATGGCTACACCTTC
D: TRBD1; J: TRBJ2-7; size: -; V: TRBV20-1; length: 12; CDR3: CSARDRDYEQYF; DNA: TGCAGTGCTCGGGACAGGGACTACGAGCAGTACTTC
D: -; J: TRBJ2-7; size: -; V: TRBV7-9; length: 15; CDR3: CASSLVTGDGIEQYF; DNA: TGTGCCAGCAGCTTAGTCACCGGGGACGGGATCGAGCAGTACTTC
D: TRBD1; J: TRBJ2-7; size: -; V: TRBV20-1; length: 14; CDR3: CSASETGVPYEQYF; DNA: TGCAGTGCTAGTGAGACAGGGGTCCCCTACGAGCAGTACTTC
D: TRBD1; J: TRBJ1-6; size: -; V: TRBV7-3; length: 16; CDR3: CASSLEGTGGISPLHF; DNA: TGTGCCAGCAGCTTAGAAGGGACAGGGGGTATTTCACCCCTCCACTTT
D: -; J: TRBJ2-2; size: once; V: TRBV4-2; length: 13; CDR3: CASSQELTGELFF; DNA: TGTGCCAGCAGCCAAGAGTTAACCGGGGAGCTGTTTTTT
D: -; J: TRBJ2-3; size: -; V: TRBV7-2; length: 14; CDR3: CASSFRRERDTQYF; DNA: TGTGCCAGCAGCTTCCGCAGGGAGCGAGATACGCAGTATTTT
D: TRBD2; J: TRBJ2-5; size: -; V: TRBV20-1; length: 13; CDR3: CSAPTSGQETQYF; DNA: TGCAGTGCCCCGACTAGCGGGCAAGAGACCCAGTACTTC
D: TRBD2; J: TRBJ2-1; size: -; V: TRBV5-1; length: 15; CDR3: CASSLSGGIVDEQFF; DNA: TGCGCCAGCAGCTTGAGCGGGGGGATTGTCGATGAGCAGTTCTTC
D: TRBD2; J: TRBJ2-5; size: -; V: TRBV20-1; length: 14; CDR3: CSARVLAGGETQYF; DNA: TGCAGTGCTAGGGTACTAGCGGGGGGAGAGACCCAGTACTTC
D: -; J: TRBJ2-5; size: -; V: TRBV5-1; length: 17; CDR3: CASSLAFGAGHAETQYF; DNA: TGCGCCAGCAGCTTGGCGTTCGGGGCGGGACACGCGGAGACCCAGTACTTC
D: -; J: TRBJ2-2; size: -; V: TRBV7-6; length: 15; CDR3: CASSLGTADAGELFF; DNA: TGTGCCAGCAGCTTAGGGACAGCCGACGCCGGGGAGCTGTTTTTT
D: -; J: TRBJ1-1; size: -; V: TRBV7-8; length: 13; CDR3: CASSLGVRAEAFF; DNA: TGTGCCAGCAGCTTAGGGGTCCGGGCTGAAGCTTTCTTT
D: -; J: TRBJ2-3; size: -; V: TRBV20-1; length: 16; CDR3: CSARPLESGDTDTQYF; DNA: TGCAGTGCGAGACCTCTAGAATCGGGGGACACAGATACGCAGTATTTT
D: TRBD1; J: TRBJ2-1; size: -; V: TRBV20-1; length: 13; CDR3: CSAPRQGGDEQFF; DNA: TGCAGTGCTCCGAGACAGGGTGGGGATGAGCAGTTCTTC
D: TRBD1; J: TRBJ2-7; size: -; V: TRBV7-2; length: 13; CDR3: CASSLGQDYERYF; DNA: TGTGCCAGCAGTCTGGGACAGGATTACGAGCGGTACTTC
D: -; J: TRBJ2-5; size: -; V: TRBV20-1; length: 15; CDR3: CSARDRGRGEEIQYF; DNA: TGCAGTGCTAGAGATAGAGGCCGAGGAGAAGAGATCCAGTACTTC
D: -; J: TRBJ1-1; size: many; V: TRBV5-8; length: 15; CDR3: CASSERPDMNTEAFF; DNA: TGTGCCAGCAGCGAACGGCCGGATATGAACACTGAAGCTTTCTTT
D: -; J: TRBJ1-2; size: few; V: TRBV5-5; length: 14; CDR3: CASSLSGQPYGYTF; DNA: TGTGCCAGCAGCTTGTCCGGACAGCCCTATGGCTACACCTTC
D: -; J: TRBJ2-5; size: -; V: TRBV20-1; length: 12; CDR3: CSARDLVETQYF; DNA: TGCAGTGCTAGAGATCTAGTTGAGACCCAGTACTTC
D: -; J: TRBJ1-1; size: -; V: TRBV7-9; length: 14; CDR3: CASSLERLNTEAFF; DNA: TGTGCCAGCAGCTTAGAAAGGCTGAACACTGAAGCTTTCTTT
D: -; J: TRBJ1-5; size: -; V: TRBV10-3; length: 17; CDR3: CATHLTVNRDPNQPQHF; DNA: TGTGCCACGCACCTGACGGTCAACAGGGACCCAAATCAGCCCCAGCATTTT
D: -; J: TRBJ2-1; size: many; V: TRBV2; length: 12; CDR3: CASSELAAEEFF; DNA: TGTGCCAGCAGTGAGCTTGCCGCAGAGGAGTTCTTC